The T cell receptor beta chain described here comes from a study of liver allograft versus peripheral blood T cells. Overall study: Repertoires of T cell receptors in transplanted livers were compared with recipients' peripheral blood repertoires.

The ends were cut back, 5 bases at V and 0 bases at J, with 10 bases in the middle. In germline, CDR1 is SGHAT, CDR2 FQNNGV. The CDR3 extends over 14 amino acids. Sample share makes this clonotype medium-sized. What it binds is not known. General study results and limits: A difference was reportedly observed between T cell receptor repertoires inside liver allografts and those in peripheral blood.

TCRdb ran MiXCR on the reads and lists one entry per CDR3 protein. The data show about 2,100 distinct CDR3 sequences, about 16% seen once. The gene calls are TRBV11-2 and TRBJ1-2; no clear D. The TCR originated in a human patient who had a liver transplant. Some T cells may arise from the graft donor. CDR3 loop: CASSTRTANYGYTF. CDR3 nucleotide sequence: TGTGCCAGCAGCACCCGGACGGCTAACTATGGCTACACCTTC.